The rows below give T cell receptor beta chains drawn from one sample of a study of OX40 agonist ivuxolimab in advanced cancers. Generated by immunoSEQ multiplex PCR, the TCRdb table keeps only in-frame clones and is missing some. The top ten clones hold 8.5% to 10% of a sample with about 79,000 clones, around 94% of them seen once. The sequences come from CD4+ or CD8+ T cells sorted from blood, collected in a trial of the OX40 agonist ivuxolimab. The receptors originated from an adult with an advanced solid tumor such as melanoma, head and neck, liver or kidney cancer. Each CDR3 is given with its conserved first and last residue. Each record gives: CDR3 protein, CDR3 DNA, J gene, V gene, CDR3 length, D gene, clone size. The D gene is left open where the match is weak. Size tells how often a clone was seen (once, few, many) or the class of an expanded clone, and some rows leave it out.

CASSPVPTEAFF	TGTGCCAGCAGCCCCGTCCCCACTGAAGCTTTCTTT	TRBJ1-1	TRBV7-2	12	.	.
CASSWAGGSNEQFF	TGTGCCAGCAGCTGGGCGGGAGGCTCGAATGAGCAGTTCTTC	TRBJ2-1	TRBV7-3	14	TRBD2	.
CASSESFGGDTQYF	TGCGCCAGCAGTGAGTCGTTTGGGGGAGATACGCAGTATTTT	TRBJ2-3	TRBV10-1	14	.	.
CASSYGGGKETQYF	TGTGCCAGCAGTTACGGGGGCGGCAAGGAGACCCAGTACTTC	TRBJ2-5	TRBV6-5	14	.	.
CASSLDPGHMSSGNTIYF	TGTGCCAGCAGCTTAGATCCGGGACATATGAGCTCTGGAAACACCATATATTTT	TRBJ1-3	TRBV11-2	18	.	.
CASSQETSHIYNEQFF	TGCGCCAGCAGCCAAGAAACCTCTCATATATACAATGAGCAGTTCTTC	TRBJ2-1	TRBV4-1	16	.	once
CASVWAGGPNYGYTF	TGTGCCAGTGTCTGGGCAGGGGGGCCTAACTATGGCTACACCTTC	TRBJ1-2	TRBV19	15	TRBD1	.
CASSQGSELYEQYF	TGTGCCAGCAGCCAAGGGTCCGAACTCTACGAGCAGTACTTC	TRBJ2-7	TRBV4-2	14	.	.
CASTAGPNQPQHF	TGTGCCAGCACCGCCGGACCCAATCAGCCCCAGCATTTT	TRBJ1-5	TRBV6-5	13	.	medium-sized
CASSFGDKAFF	TGTGCCAGCAGTTTTGGGGACAAGGCTTTCTTT	TRBJ1-1	TRBV27	11	.	.
CASSFYGGDQPQHF	TGTGCCAGCAGCTTTTACGGCGGAGATCAGCCCCAGCATTTT	TRBJ1-5	TRBV7-2	14	.	.
CASSEPGEVEAFF	TGTGCCAGCAGCGAACCAGGGGAGGTGGAAGCTTTCTTT	TRBJ1-1	TRBV28	13	.	.
CASSRLAEGPYNEQFF	TGTGCCAGCAGTCGACTAGCGGAAGGACCCTACAATGAGCAGTTCTTC	TRBJ2-1	TRBV28	16	TRBD2	.
CASSQGVSYGYTF	TGTGCCAGCAGCCAAGGAGTCAGCTATGGCTACACCTTC	TRBJ1-2	TRBV4-2	13	.	.
CASSGVAGGPDTQYF	TGTGCCAGCAGCGGGGTGGCGGGGGGGCCAGATACGCAGTATTTT	TRBJ2-3	TRBV6-1	15	TRBD2	.
CASSFRGQGAYEQYF	TGTGCCAGCAGTTTCCGAGGACAGGGGGCTTACGAGCAGTACTTC	TRBJ2-7	TRBV28	15	TRBD1	.
CARSRTGGAGRKTQYF	TGTGCCAGAAGCCGGACTGGCGGGGCAGGGCGAAAGACCCAGTACTTC	TRBJ2-5	TRBV5-3	16	.	.
CASRLDYRTGDTTDTQYF	TGTGCCAGTAGACTCGATTATCGAACAGGGGATACCACAGATACGCAGTATTTT	TRBJ2-3	TRBV19	18	TRBD1	.
CASSPLGTGGVGYTF	TGTGCCAGCAGCCCGCTTGGGACAGGGGGCGTCGGCTACACCTTC	TRBJ1-2	TRBV16	15	TRBD1	.
CSVGDGYNEQFF	TGCAGCGTTGGGGACGGTTACAATGAGCAGTTCTTC	TRBJ2-1	TRBV29-1	12	.	medium-sized
CASSLYGAGGAETQYF	TGTGCCAGCAGCCTTTATGGGGCAGGGGGCGCGGAGACCCAGTACTTC	TRBJ2-5	TRBV7-9	16	TRBD1	once
CASSPTSGGSDTQYF	TGTGCCAGCAGCCCGACTAGCGGGGGATCAGATACGCAGTATTTT	TRBJ2-3	TRBV4-2	15	TRBD2	.
CASSVDPGQGIAGANVLTF	TGTGCCAGCAGCGTAGACCCCGGACAGGGGATCGCTGGGGCCAACGTCCTGACTTTC	TRBJ2-6	TRBV9	19	TRBD1	.
CASSPRTSGERSHEQFF	TGTGCCAGCAGCCCCCGGACTAGCGGGGAGAGATCCCATGAGCAGTTCTTC	TRBJ2-1	TRBV7-2	17	TRBD2	medium-sized
CASSPGTALNTEAFF	TGTGCCAGCAGTCCCGGGACAGCCCTTAACACTGAAGCTTTCTTT	TRBJ1-1	TRBV25-1	15	TRBD1	.
CASSPGQTNYGYTF	TGTGCCAGCAGTCCGGGACAAACTAACTATGGCTACACCTTC	TRBJ1-2	TRBV28	14	.	.
CAPIRGASSGNTIYF	TGTGCCCCAATAAGAGGGGCGAGCTCTGGAAACACCATATATTTT	TRBJ1-3	TRBV21-1	15	.	.
CATSLGTHYEQYF	TGTGCCACCAGTCTAGGGACCCACTACGAGCAGTACTTC	TRBJ2-7	TRBV15	13	.	.
CASRAPHSGDVNEQFF	TGTGCCAGCAGAGCCCCCCATAGCGGGGACGTCAATGAGCAGTTCTTC	TRBJ2-1	TRBV13	16	TRBD2	.
CASSLGVSTPAGSGANVLTF	TGTGCCAGCAGCTTGGGTGTTTCTACCCCAGCGGGCTCTGGGGCCAACGTCCTGACTTTC	TRBJ2-6	TRBV5-4	20	.	.
CASTQVGGYNEQFF	TGCGCCAGCACCCAAGTGGGGGGGTACAATGAGCAGTTCTTC	TRBJ2-1	TRBV4-1	14	TRBD2	.
CASTHMRVNEQFF	TGTGCCAGCACCCATATGAGGGTAAATGAGCAGTTCTTC	TRBJ2-1	TRBV28	13	.	.
CASSVGYAWTGDPPTDTQYF	TGTGCCAGCAGCGTAGGGTATGCGTGGACAGGCGATCCGCCCACAGATACGCAGTATTTT	TRBJ2-3	TRBV9	20	TRBD1	.
CASSTTGYNEQFF	TGTGCCAGTAGTACGACAGGTTACAATGAGCAGTTCTTC	TRBJ2-1	TRBV19	13	.	.
CASSLGTGTYNEQFF	.	TRBJ2-1	TRBV28	15	.	.
CASSQMLSNTQYF	TGCGCCAGCAGCCAGATGCTATCAAATACGCAGTATTTT	TRBJ2-3	TRBV4-1	13	.	.
CASSLAPGGADGYTF	TGTGCCAGCAGCCTGGCACCAGGGGGCGCGGATGGCTACACCTTC	TRBJ1-2	TRBV5-6	15	TRBD1	.
CASSFQLGSSYEQYF	TGTGCCAGCAGTTTCCAACTGGGGAGCTCCTACGAGCAGTACTTC	TRBJ2-7	TRBV27	15	.	once
CASSVEPDGSGTLNQPQHF	TGTGCCAGCAGTGTTGAGCCCGATGGTTCGGGGACTCTCAATCAGCCCCAGCATTTT	TRBJ1-5	TRBV2	19	.	.
CASSFSPTDTQYF	TGCGCCAGCAGCTTTTCTCCCACAGATACGCAGTATTTT	TRBJ2-3	TRBV5-1	13	.	once
CASSQSPPGRFTYEQYF	TGCGCCAGCAGCCAGTCACCTCCGGGACGGTTTACCTACGAGCAGTACTTC	TRBJ2-7	TRBV4-1	17	.	once
CASRGGPVGQGHEQYF	TGTGCCAGCAGGGGTGGACCCGTAGGACAGGGCCACGAGCAGTACTTC	TRBJ2-7	TRBV7-9	16	TRBD1	.
CATSSLRDNEQFF	TGTGCCACCAGCAGCCTCCGGGACAATGAGCAGTTCTTC	TRBJ2-1	TRBV15	13	.	.
CASSRDLGEQYF	TGTGCCAGCAGCCGGGACCTCGGGGAGCAGTACTTC	TRBJ2-7	TRBV5-4	12	.	.
CASRIAGGPYEQYF	TGTGCCAGCAGGATAGCGGGAGGGCCCTACGAGCAGTACTTC	TRBJ2-7	TRBV27	14	TRBD2	.
CASAPRGLAAETQYF	TGTGCCAGCGCACCCAGGGGACTAGCGGCGGAGACCCAGTACTTC	TRBJ2-5	TRBV19	15	TRBD2	.
CASSPWDTGDTEAFF	TGTGCCAGCAGCCCATGGGACACCGGGGACACTGAAGCTTTCTTT	TRBJ1-1	TRBV6-6	15	.	.